This note documents a single TCR beta chain sequence. V shed 5 bases and J 6 bases; nucleotides not matched to a gene: 7. This CDR3 region has 15 residues. Germline CDR1 and CDR2: SGHTA and FQGNSA. The data derive from a study of blood T cell repertoires in COVID-19. About the research overall: The United States, Italy and Spain were the sources of the acute and convalescent COVID-19 samples. PBMCs, B-cell-depleted T cells, or T cells were the source of the cDNA or gDNA that made up the material.

The protocol was immunoSEQ multiplex PCR, while the TCRdb copy is restricted to in-frame clones and leaves out a portion. Among hundreds of thousands of clones listed, approximately 85% were seen once. Sequenced: PBMCs or T cells enriched from blood (not recorded which). The chain employs TRBV7-2 and TRBJ2-7; 13 bases map to TRBD2. The TCR comes from a woman in her 50s who had recovered from COVID-19. Here the CDR3 DNA reads TGTGCCAGCAGCCCCGGACTAGCGGGAGTTTCCGAGCAGTACTTC. Protein product: CASSPGLAGVSEQYF.